This T cell receptor (beta chain) was obtained from a study of T-cell memory formation after mild COVID-19 (dated by TCRdb to the early 2020s). Notes on the research overall: Most TCR sequence clusters were specific to one of the two donors. In a couple of donors, T-cell clones that expanded and contracted after mild COVID-19 were tracked by sequencing TCRalpha and TCRbeta repertoires over time. Two young, previously healthy adult volunteers made up the cohort, one male and one female. Overall study outcomes, separate from this receptor: Balanced CD4/CD8 phenotypes were observed for clones contracting from day 15 to 85, whereas a bias towards CD4+ was observed for a second wave of clones expanding from day 15 to 37. The second-wave clones that peaked on day 37 were not confirmed to be SARS-CoV-2 specific. Contracting CD4+ clones appeared mostly in the CM and EM memory subsets, whereas CD8+ clones were enriched in EMRA. Some responding clones were detected in pre-infection memory, suggesting pre-existing cross-reactive memory T cells joined the SARS-CoV-2 response. Only two mild cases were covered by the study, and larger cohorts that include severe cases with pre-infection samples were considered necessary.

Deletion took 0 bases off V and 5 bases off J, with a span of 11 bases between the germline ends. Based on the germline V gene, the CDR1 and CDR2 sequences are SGHRS and YFSETQ. Its CDR3 holds 14 amino acids, cysteine through phenylalanine. This entry keeps only the CDR3 DNA: 42 bases, framed from base 1. PBMCs were isolated by Ficoll-Paque density gradient centrifugation. Sequencing relied on an Illumina NovaSeq 6000. TCRalpha and TCRbeta cDNA libraries were constructed by 5'RACE with constant-segment primers, with sample barcodes and unique molecular identifiers being introduced. RNA was extracted from every sample with Trizol reagent. Libraries were amplified in two PCR steps, with a second sample barcode and Illumina TruSeq adapters added in the second step. Sequencing of libraries was performed on an Illumina NovaSeq with 2 x 150 bp paired-end reads. Per the source publication's procedure: The reads were demultiplexed and collapsed into UMI-guided consensus sequences using migec v1.2.7. Using mixcr v2.1.11, UMI consensuses were aligned to TRA and TRB V and J templates and then assembled into clonotypes. Expanded or contracted clonotypes were those called significant by both edgeR and NoisET, with noise models trained on biological replicates. edgeR calls used a false discovery rate-adjusted p below 0.01 and a log2 fold-change threshold of 1. As an exploratory analysis of dynamics, max-normalized trajectories of the 1000 most abundant clonotypes were examined by PCA with hierarchical clustering. Separately sequenced CD4+ and CD8+ repertoires were used to assign a CD4 or CD8 phenotype to each responding clone. TCRdb reprocessed the public reads (quality trimming at Q25 with fastp, clone calling with MiXCR) and kept in-frame beta chains. Rows merge per CDR3 protein into single entries with the most common DNA and genes. In this record, the V and J calls reflect TCRdb's handling and not the investigators' own analysis. The sample contains 450,000 to 650,000 distinct CDR3 sequences, approximately 21% of them found a single time. Approximately 8.4% of the sample goes to the ten largest clones.

Regarding this clonotype: The antigen it binds to is not known. The input lacks base qualities; no much larger clone sits a single base away.

This clonotype was obtained from an adult woman who had mild COVID-19 (a few samples of this study predate the infection). The sample titles of this study are shuffled in the database, so cell type and time point are left out; the donor was told from shared clones. The chain joins TRBV5-1 to TRBJ2-5; the D segment could be TRBD2, given 5 matching bases. Sequenced sample: PBMCs or a T cell subset sorted from them (not recorded which). Here is the DNA: TGCGCCAGCAGCTTGGGTAGTAGCGTGGAGACCCAGTACTTC. This gives the protein CASSLGSSVETQYF. Where the CDR3 stops, the reference TRBV5-1 and TRBJ2-5 genes take over; the full variable domain is KAGVTQTPRYLIKTRGQQVTLSCSPISGHRSVSWYQQTPGQGLQFLFEYFSETQRNKGNFPGRFSGRQFSNSRSEMNVSTLELGDSALYLCASSLGSSVETQYFGPGTRLLVL.